The 5 T cell receptor beta chains given below trace back to one sample, sequenced in a study of blood T cells in healthy people across ages. Primers used in a second PCR of about 7 to 12 cycles were a sample-barcoded 5' primer and a J-beta primer mix. TCRdb reanalysed the 5' RACE reads using MiXCR and keeps one entry per CDR3 protein. The top ten hold roughly a sixth of the sample, which has more than 800,000 distinct CDR3 sequences, under 35% seen once. The sample consisted of blood. These receptors were obtained from a woman at least 80 years old in good health.

This clonotype has a single count. This CDR3 reads CSARKTSGRASTDTQYF. DNA of the CDR3: TGCAGTGCTAGGAAGACTAGCGGGAGGGCCAGCACAGATACGCAGTATTTT. The chain couples TRBV20-1 to TRBJ2-3; 14 bases are shared with TRBD2. Germline-derived CDR1 and CDR2 are DFQATT and SNEGSKA (reference sequence). The trim removed 3 bases at V and 0 bases at J, leaving 5 bases unmatched. This CDR3 is 17 amino acids long.

This clonotype was observed many times. J is TRBJ2-1 and V is TRBV5-1; TRBD1 is a possible D gene (6 bases). Germline-derived CDR1 and CDR2 are SGHRS and YFSETQ. Trimming stripped 4 bases from V and 4 bases from J, with 18 bases between. This CDR3 contains 16 residues. The CDR3, as DNA: TGCGCCAGCAGCGCTCTTCCGGGACACCTATACAATGAGCAGTTCTTC. It is translated as CASSALPGHLYNEQFF.

There are a few counts of this clonotype. The gene calls are TRBV9 and TRBJ1-1; a possible D gene is TRBD1 (6 bases). V lost 3 bases, J lost 1 base, and 10 bases lay in between. Germline V CDR1 and CDR2: SGDLS, YYNGEE. The length of the CDR3 is 14 residues. The CDR3 reads CASSETGQNTEAFF. The CDR3 DNA is TGTGCCAGCAGCGAAACAGGGCAGAACACTGAAGCTTTCTTT.

Points on this clonotype: This could be a read error, since a much larger clone is one nucleotide away. The genes are TRBV5-1 and TRBJ2-3; D not certain. CDR3 length: 12 amino acids. CDR1 SGHRS and CDR2 YFSETQ come from the germline V gene. The CDR3 coding sequence is TGCGCCGGCAGCTACAATAGCGATACGCAGTATTTT. Translation: CAGSYNSDTQYF.

In the case of this clonotype: This may stem from a read error, because a much larger clone lies one nucleotide away. This chain connects TRBV7-9 to TRBJ2-1, with D possibly TRBD1 on 5 matching bases. The length of the CDR3 is 18 residues. V lost 4 bases, J lost 1 base, and 20 bases lay in between. Germline V CDR1 and CDR2: SEHNR, FQNEAQ (reference sequence). The CDR3 here is CASSSLRRGASSYNEQFF. CDR3 in DNA: TGTGCCAGCAGCTCCCTTAGGCGTGGGGCCAGTTCCTACAATGAGCAGTTCTTC.